These T cell receptor beta chains were read from a single sample in a study of T cell responses to AZD1222 COVID-19 vaccine. Clones were read by immunoSEQ multiplex PCR, and TCRdb kept only the in-frame ones, dropping some. The sample lists fewer than 130,000 clones; roughly nine tenths were seen once. The sequencing here drew on peripheral blood, taken 28 days after the second AZD1222 dose. Every receptor here comes from an adult who received the AZD1222 COVID-19 vaccine. Both conserved end residues are part of each CDR3. A D gene is named only where the DNA matches it firmly. The listing skips clone size in some rows; elsewhere it reads once, few, many or a size class.

j_call clone_size v_call d_call cdr3_aa cdr3_nt
TRBJ2-1 - TRBV6-5 TRBD1 CASWTGGNEQFF TGTGCCAGCTGGACAGGAGGCAATGAGCAGTTCTTC
TRBJ2-7 - TRBV7-2 - CASSRAGATEQYF TGTGCCAGCAGCCGGGCTGGGGCCACCGAGCAGTACTTC
TRBJ2-5 - TRBV30 - CAWSPREETQYF TGTGCCTGGAGTCCCCGGGAAGAGACCCAGTACTTC
TRBJ2-5 - TRBV15 TRBD2 CATSREAGGGVDQETQYF TGTGCCACCAGCAGAGAGGCGGGAGGCGGTGTTGACCAAGAGACCCAGTACTTC
TRBJ2-1 - TRBV28 TRBD2 CASSSLQRETSEQFF TGTGCCAGCAGTTCCCTCCAGCGGGAGACGAGTGAGCAGTTCTTC
TRBJ2-4 - TRBV3-1/TRBV3-2 - CASSQVPGAHIQYF TGTGCCAGCAGCCAAGTTCCGGGGGCCCACATTCAGTACTTC
TRBJ1-4 - TRBV5-1 - CASSLGLRSNEKLFF TGCGCCAGCAGCTTGGGTCTGAGGAGCAATGAAAAACTGTTTTTT
TRBJ2-3 - TRBV28 TRBD2 CASSLNGGRGDTQYF TGTGCCAGCAGTTTAAATGGCGGGAGAGGAGATACGCAGTATTTT
TRBJ2-3 few TRBV7-3 - CASSLLGGSTDTQYF TGTGCCAGCAGCTTACTTGGCGGGAGCACAGATACGCAGTATTTT
TRBJ1-1 - TRBV6-6 TRBD1 CASSGRQGNGAFF TGTGCCAGCAGTGGGCGACAGGGGAATGGGGCTTTCTTT
TRBJ2-7 - TRBV5-1 - CASSFGPGDYEQYF TGCGCCAGCAGCTTCGGACCCGGGGATTACGAGCAGTACTTC
TRBJ1-2 - TRBV18 - CASSPNTDYGYTF TGTGCCAGCTCACCGAATACCGACTATGGCTACACCTTC
TRBJ2-1 - TRBV5-4 TRBD2 CASSLPGLAYNEQFF TGTGCCAGCAGCTTACCGGGACTAGCCTACAATGAGCAGTTCTTC
TRBJ2-5 - TRBV15 - CATSRVSFLAETQYF TGTGCCACCAGCAGGGTTAGCTTTCTGGCGGAGACCCAGTACTTC
TRBJ1-1 - TRBV3-1/TRBV3-2 - CASSQAPNTEAFF TGTGCCAGCAGCCAAGCCCCGAACACTGAAGCTTTCTTT
TRBJ1-4 - TRBV9 TRBD1 CASSVGPTGGSEKLFF TGTGCCAGCAGCGTAGGACCGACAGGGGGATCTGAAAAACTGTTTTTT
TRBJ1-6 - TRBV5-6 - CASSLGLAQGYNSPLHF TGTGCCAGCAGCCTGGGTTTAGCCCAAGGCTATAATTCACCCCTCCACTTT
TRBJ2-1 - TRBV5-1 TRBD2 CASRGGGAGEHNEQFF TGCGCCAGCAGGGGGGGAGGCGCGGGAGAGCACAATGAGCAGTTCTTC
TRBJ1-1 - TRBV29-1 - CSFGEGRMEKNTEAFF TGCAGCTTTGGGGAGGGAAGAATGGAGAAGAACACTGAAGCTTTCTTT
TRBJ1-2 - TRBV7-2 - CASSLANGVAYGYTF TGTGCCAGCAGCTTAGCCAATGGGGTAGCCTATGGCTACACCTTC
TRBJ2-1 - TRBV30 - CAWSRSLYNEQFF TGTGCCTGGAGTAGATCGCTATACAATGAGCAGTTCTTC